This passage covers 27 T cell receptor beta chains from one sample sequenced in a study of CD8 T cells in Susac syndrome. Reverse transcription used roughly 0.5 to 1 ug RNA and random hexamers. TCRdb redid the calling of the immunoSEQ multiplex PCR reads with MiXCR, one entry per CDR3 protein. The profile covers a few hundred thousand distinct CDR3 sequences, with around 93% appearing a single time and 0.082% taken by the ten largest. The specimen was CD4+ T cells from PBMCs. These receptors all stem from a human donor with multiple sclerosis.

This clonotype was seen only once. The V and J genes are TRBV18 and TRBJ1-2, with D unclear. This CDR3 has 15 residues. Germline-derived CDR1 and CDR2 are KGHSH and LQKENI. Trimming stripped 2 bases from V and 8 bases from J, with 18 bases between. For the CDR3, the DNA is TGTGCCAGCTCACCAGAGGGCGACACCTGGAAAGGCTACACCTTC. It yields the protein CASSPEGDTWKGYTF.

This chain joins TRBV20-1 and TRBJ2-7; D call uncertain. This CDR3 is built from 12 residues. Germline V gene sequence: CDR1 DFQATT, CDR2 SNEGSKA (reference sequence). V was cut by 3 bases and J by 0 bases, with 6 bases left in between. In nucleotides, the CDR3 is TGCAGTGCTAGCGACCTCTCCTACGAGCAGTACTTC. Translated: CSASDLSYEQYF.

The CDR3 DNA reads TGTGCCTGGAATTTAGGGGGCATAGAGACCCAGTACTTC. Translated, it gives CAWNLGGIETQYF. V gene TRBV30 combines with J gene TRBJ2-5; TRBD1 agrees at 7 bases. The trim removed 4 bases at V and 4 bases at J, leaving 6 bases unmatched. Germline CDR1 GTSNPN, CDR2 SVGIG (reference sequence). The CDR3 sequence is 13 residues long.

The chain recombines TRBV3-1 with TRBJ1-2; D may be TRBD1 (5 bases). Germline V lookup: CDR1 LGHDT, CDR2 YNNKEL (reference sequence). The CDR3 loop spans 16 amino acids. V lost 2 bases and J lost 3, with 16 bases in between. The CDR3 spells CASSQTSGTGHYGYTF. Here the CDR3 DNA reads TGTGCCAGCAGCCAAACCTCCGGGACCGGGCACTATGGCTACACCTTC.

The chain has TRBV7-9 and TRBJ1-2; no firm D call. The CDR3 runs 14 residues. V was pared by 6 bases and J by 2 bases, with 13 bases between. Germline V gene data show CDR1 as SEHNR and CDR2 as FQNEAQ (reference sequence). CDR3 nucleotide sequence: TGTGCCAGCAGTCCTAAGGTCCCAAACTATGGCTACACCTTC. Protein: CASSPKVPNYGYTF.

V usage is TRBV13 and J usage is TRBJ2-3; D is unresolved. V was cut by 5 bases and J by 9 bases, with 12 bases left in between. This CDR3 is 12 amino acids long. From germline, CDR1 is PRHDT and CDR2 FYEKMQ (reference sequence). The CDR3 nucleotides read TGTGCCAGCAGCCCCCTGGGGATGACGCAGTATTTT. This gives the protein CASSPLGMTQYF.

The chain uses TRBV29-1 and TRBJ1-1; D is unresolved. Germline CDR1 and CDR2: SQVTM and ANQGSEA. V was trimmed by 7 bases and J by 5 bases, leaving 11 bases between them. The CDR3 loop spans 11 amino acids. DNA for the CDR3: TGCAGCGCCAAGACAAAAACTGAAGCTTTCTTT. Protein: CSAKTKTEAFF.

The chain is built from TRBV5-4 and TRBJ2-3, with 10 bases that match TRBD2. CDR1 and CDR2 from the germline V gene are SGHNT and YYREEE (reference sequence). After removal of 3 bases from V and 5 bases from J, the junction contained 3 bases not matched to a gene. The CDR3 loop spans 14 amino acids. The DNA of the CDR3 is TGTGCCAGCAGCTACGAGCGGGGGGGAGATACGCAGTATTTT. This translates into CASSYERGGDTQYF.

The chain carries TRBV9 and TRBJ1-6; D ambiguous. The ends were cut back, 0 bases at V and 6 bases at J, with 10 bases in the middle. The CDR3 runs 15 residues. Per the germline V gene, CDR1 is SGDLS and CDR2 is YYNGEE. DNA for the CDR3: TGTGCCAGCAGCGTAGCGGCCGATGTTAATTCACCCCTCCACTTT. Translating gives CASSVAADVNSPLHF.

V gene TRBV15 combines with J gene TRBJ1-2, with a tentative D call TRBD1 (5 bases). With 1 base removed from V and 7 bases from J, the gap between germline ends came to 13 bases. The CDR3 length is 14 residues. CDR1 and CDR2 from the germline V gene are LNHNV and YYDKDF (reference sequence). The CDR3 sequence is CATSRVWQGGGYTF. Here the CDR3 DNA reads TGTGCCACCAGCAGAGTGTGGCAGGGTGGTGGCTACACCTTC.

This chain connects TRBV29-1 to TRBJ1-3; D remains ambiguous. The ends were cut back, 7 bases at V and 3 bases at J, with 10 bases in the middle. The CDR3 is 12 residues long. Per the germline V gene, CDR1 is SQVTM and CDR2 is ANQGSEA. The CDR3 nucleotides read TGCAGCGCCTCGGGTTATGGAAACACCATATATTTT. Translation gives CSASGYGNTIYF.

This clonotype appeared a single time. This chain links TRBV29-1 with TRBJ1-2; unclear D gene. The germline V and J ends were trimmed by 6 bases and 4 bases, with 12 bases remaining between them. Per germline, CDR1 SQVTM and CDR2 ANQGSEA. The CDR3 is made up of 12 amino acids. The CDR3 is CSVEGRTYGYTF. The CDR3 bases are TGCAGCGTGGAGGGCAGAACCTATGGCTACACCTTC.

CDR3 sequence: CARNQDSQGEQFF. In nucleotides, the CDR3 is TGTGCCAGAAACCAGGACAGCCAGGGCGAGCAGTTCTTC. The rearrangement joins TRBV2 to TRBJ2-1, with D possibly being TRBD1 (6 bases). Germline V gives CDR1 SNHLY, CDR2 FYNNEI. This CDR3 contains 13 residues. V lost 9 bases and J lost 10, with 19 bases in between.

This clonotype was seen just once. The CDR3, as DNA: TGTGCCACCAGCAGAGACTCGTTCTATGGCGGGGAGCTGTTTTTT. Translating gives CATSRDSFYGGELFF. The gene calls are TRBV15 and TRBJ2-2; D gene ambiguous. This CDR3 comprises 15 residues. The ends were cut back, 0 bases at V and 7 bases at J, with 12 bases in the middle. Germline-derived CDR1 and CDR2 are LNHNV and YYDKDF (reference sequence). Together with reference TRBV15 and TRBJ2-2, the CDR3 gives the full variable domain: DAMVIQNPRYQVTQFGKPVTLSCSQTLNHNVMYWYQQKSSQAPKLLFHYYDKDFNNEADTPDNFQSRRPNTSFCFLDIRSPGLGDTAMYLCATSRDSFYGGELFFGEGSRLTVL.

This sequence joins TRBV9 and TRBJ2-1; TRBD2 matches at 7 bases. The V gene end was trimmed by 0 bases and the J gene end by 4 bases; junction bases not matched to a gene: 4. CDR1 is SGDLS, CDR2 YYNGEE, per germline. The CDR3 has 15 residues. The DNA of the CDR3 is TGTGCCAGCAGCGTAGTTGGCGGGGGATACAATGAGCAGTTCTTC. It encodes CASSVVGGGYNEQFF. Filled out from reference TRBV9 and TRBJ2-1, the complete variable domain reads DSGVTQTPKHLITATGQRVTLRCSPRSGDLSVYWYQQSLDQGLQFLIQYYNGEERAKGNILERFSAQQFPDLHSELNLSSLELGDSALYFCASSVVGGGYNEQFFGPGTRLTVL.

The sample holds a few counts of this clonotype. J is TRBJ2-1 and V is TRBV7-2; TRBD1 or TRBD2 may be the D gene (5 bases each). Germline values: CDR1 SGHTA, CDR2 FQGNSA. This CDR3 has 13 residues. Trimming cost V 3 bases and J 4 bases, with 7 bases left between them. CDR3 amino acids: CASSLGRYNEQFF. The DNA for the CDR3 is TGTGCCAGCAGCTTGGGACGTTACAATGAGCAGTTCTTC.

The V call is TRBV11-2, the J call TRBJ2-2; 14 nucleotides agree with TRBD2. This CDR3 has 17 amino acids. J gave up 0 bases and V 5 bases, and 2 bases lay outside the gene matches. Per germline, CDR1 SGHAT and CDR2 FQNNGV. This CDR3 is CASSGLAGGPNTGELFF. The CDR3 DNA reads TGTGCCAGCAGCGGACTAGCGGGGGGACCGAACACCGGGGAGCTGTTTTTT.

The chain joins TRBV9 to TRBJ2-5; no reliable D call. CDR1 and CDR2 from the germline V gene are SGDLS and YYNGEE. The V gene lost 4 bases and the J gene lost 5 bases, with 18 bases spanning the gap. The CDR3 runs 15 residues. DNA for the CDR3: TGTGCCAGCAGCCCTGGGTTCCTGGATAGTGAGACCCAGTACTTC. Translation: CASSPGFLDSETQYF.

V and J are TRBV30 and TRBJ2-7; D gene uncertain. Deletions cut 3 bases from V and 8 bases from J, with 14 bases between. This CDR3 contains 12 residues. The germline CDR1 and CDR2 sequences are GTSNPN and SVGIG (reference sequence). Here the CDR3 DNA reads TGTGCCTGGAGCCTCCGGCAGGATAAGCAGTACTTC. Translation: CAWSLRQDKQYF.

The chain combines TRBV29-1 with TRBJ2-3, with D tentatively TRBD2 (7 bases). V was pared by 4 bases and J by 3 bases, with 14 bases between. CDR1 SQVTM and CDR2 ANQGSEA come from the germline V gene. The CDR3 consists of 14 residues. The CDR3 is CSVVVGGRTDTQYF. As DNA, the CDR3 is TGCAGCGTTGTAGTGGGGGGGCGGACAGATACGCAGTATTTT.

The chain employs TRBV19 and TRBJ1-5; D unclear. The V end was cut by 2 bases, the J end by 4 bases, with 3 bases between. This CDR3 comprises 12 residues. The germline gives CDR1 LNHDA, CDR2 SQIVND (reference sequence). This chain's CDR3 is CASSITNQPQHF. The CDR3 nucleotides read TGTGCCAGTAGTATAACGAATCAGCCCCAGCATTTT.

V and J are TRBV9 and TRBJ2-1; TRBD2 might be the D (7 bases). Germline V gene sequence: CDR1 SGDLS, CDR2 YYNGEE. The length of the CDR3 is 15 residues. V lost 4 bases, J lost 7 bases, and 18 bases lay in between. The CDR3 nucleotides read TGTGCCAGCAGCACCCGGGACACGGGGGGAAATGAGCAGTTCTTC. The encoded protein is CASSTRDTGGNEQFF.

The gene calls are TRBV5-1 and TRBJ2-3; unclear D gene. Between the trimmed V and J ends, which lost 4 bases and 2 bases, there was a span of 11 bases. The germline V gene has CDR1 SGHRS and CDR2 YFSETQ. The CDR3 extends over 14 amino acids. The CDR3 loop reads CASSPARTTDTQYF. The CDR3 coding sequence is TGCGCCAGCAGCCCGGCGCGCACCACAGATACGCAGTATTTT.

The V and J genes are TRBV7-9 and TRBJ1-2, with D hard to call. The length of the CDR3 is 13 residues. Trimming stripped 6 bases from V and 7 bases from J, with 15 bases between. In germline, CDR1 is SEHNR, CDR2 FQNEAQ (reference sequence). The CDR3 loop is CASSTNSGVGYTF. Here the CDR3 DNA reads TGTGCCAGCAGTACAAATAGTGGCGTTGGCTACACCTTC.

This clonotype was counted a single time. The chain links TRBV27 to TRBJ2-6; no reliable D call. CDR3 length: 16 residues. The germline gives CDR1 MNHEY, CDR2 SMNVEV (reference sequence). V was clipped by 6 bases and J by 0 bases, with 12 bases between them. The DNA for the CDR3 is TGTGCCAGCAGCCCCACTGCCCGCTCTGGGGCCAACGTCCTGACTTTC. Protein: CASSPTARSGANVLTF.

The genes are TRBV20-1 and TRBJ1-4, with D unclear. CDR3 length equals 13 residues. Deletions cut 0 bases from V and 3 bases from J, with 5 bases between. Germline CDR1 DFQATT, CDR2 SNEGSKA (reference sequence). DNA for the CDR3: TGCAGTGCTAGAGAGGCTTCTAATGAAAAACTGTTTTTT. Residues: CSAREASNEKLFF.

The V call is TRBV15, the J call TRBJ2-5; unclear D gene. V dropped 6 bases and J dropped 5 bases, with 4 bases sitting between them. CDR3 length: 10 residues. The germline V gene has CDR1 LNHNV and CDR2 YYDKDF (reference sequence). The CDR3, as DNA: TGTGCCACCAGACCCGAGACCCAGTACTTC. Encoded protein: CATRPETQYF.